This T cell receptor beta chain emerged from a study of blood T cell repertoires in COVID-19. In the authors' methods: Reference gene primer amplification gave nucleated cell count estimates. Measured with immunoSEQ multiplex PCR; TCRdb has only the in-frame clones, and not every one. V and J calls and clone size are those listed in that table; D and trimming were worked out from the DNA. The data hold more than 450,000 clones, with about 85% observed a single time. Germline CDR1 SNHLY, CDR2 FYNNEI. J gave up 5 bases and V 11 bases, and 9 bases lay outside the gene matches. The CDR3 is 14 residues long.

The receptor comes from a woman between 18 and 29 years old who had recovered from COVID-19. Sequencing input: PBMCs or T cells enriched from blood (not recorded which). The chain has TRBV2 and TRBJ2-2; 9 bases match TRBD1. CDR3 residues: CAGGGQGSTGELFF. The CDR3, as DNA: TGTGCCGGGGGGGGACAGGGATCGACCGGGGAGCTGTTTTTT.